This TCR beta chain was recorded in a study of cytomegalovirus exposure and HLA in healthy donors. Findings and caveats of the study: A later analysis linked a missense DCLRE1C variant to TCR beta V- and J-gene trimming. HLA allele associations emerged for fewer than 20,000 TCR beta sequences in a later analysis, at 0.05 false discovery rate.

As to this clone: Its antigen remains unidentified.

Primers for the PCR totalled 60 Vbeta and 13 Jbeta. Original processing methods: Later work found 65 million to 100 million unique TCR beta chains, with 9.5 million to 12 million shared. This table comes from immunoSEQ multiplex PCR, and its TCRdb copy is limited to in-frame clones, with some not included. From that table come the V and J calls and clone size; the DNA was used to work out D and trimming. The data hold over 60,000 clones, with 60% to 75% observed a single time. Germline V gene sequence: CDR1 SGDLS, CDR2 YYNGEE. V dropped 4 bases and J dropped 0; count of bases not matched to a gene: 9. There are 18 residues in the CDR3.

The chain carries TRBV9 and TRBJ2-7, with 14 bases fitting TRBD2. Sequenced sample: PBMCs. The sequence came from a male donor in good health and CMV-seropositive. CDR3 residues: CASSIGTSGSPGSYEQYF. In DNA form, the CDR3 reads TGTGCCAGCAGCATTGGGACTAGCGGGAGTCCCGGCTCCTACGAGCAGTACTTC. The variable domain in full, with the rest retrieved from reference TRBV9 and TRBJ2-7, is DSGVTQTPKHLITATGQRVTLRCSPRSGDLSVYWYQQSLDQGLQFLIQYYNGEERAKGNILERFSAQQFPDLHSELNLSSLELGDSALYFCASSIGTSGSPGSYEQYFGPGTRLTVT.